This is a list of T cell receptor beta chains from one sample in a study of blood T cell repertoires in COVID-19. The table came from immunoSEQ multiplex PCR; TCRdb's copy has only in-frame clones and leaves some out. The table records over 40,000 clones, just over 90% of them present only once. Sequencing was carried out using peripheral blood. The receptors here all came from a man aged 70 or older with acute or convalescent COVID-19. CDR3s include the opening cysteine and the closing phenylalanine or tryptophan. A D gene is named only where the DNA matches it firmly. Not all rows give a size; the values are once, few, many and, for expanded clones, a class.

clone size	D gene	CDR3 length	V gene	J gene	CDR3 protein	CDR3 DNA
NA	TRBD1	17	TRBV9	TRBJ1-3	CASSVQDRVSSGNTIYF	TGTGCCAGCAGCGTCCAGGACAGGGTCTCTTCCGGAAACACCATATATTTT
NA	TRBD1	15	TRBV9	TRBJ2-7	CASSVGTGEAYEQYF	TGTGCCAGCAGCGTCGGGACAGGGGAAGCCTACGAGCAGTACTTC
NA	NA	15	TRBV18	TRBJ1-2	CASSPETLPRDGYTF	TGTGCCAGCTCACCAGAGACACTCCCGAGGGATGGCTACACCTTC
NA	TRBD1	19	TRBV18	TRBJ2-7	CASSPSLGQGAPGSYEQYF	TGTGCCAGCTCACCTTCCTTGGGACAGGGGGCGCCGGGGTCCTACGAGCAGTACTTC
NA	NA	16	TRBV3-1/TRBV3-2	TRBJ1-3	CASSQGVAGSGNTIYF	TGTGCCAGCAGCCAAGGCGTGGCAGGCTCTGGAAACACCATATATTTT
NA	TRBD1	14	TRBV19	TRBJ1-5	CASSLTGGGQPQHF	TGTGCCAGTAGTCTGACAGGGGGAGGACAGCCCCAGCATTTT
few	NA	13	TRBV28	TRBJ1-1	CASNGGKGDAAFF	TGTGCCAGCAATGGGGGAAAGGGGGATGCGGCTTTCTTT
NA	TRBD1	13	TRBV7-8	TRBJ2-7	CASSSTGLWEQYF	TGTGCCAGCAGTTCGACAGGGCTCTGGGAGCAGTACTTC
NA	NA	15	TRBV9	TRBJ2-2	CASSPRHTVSGELFF	TGTGCCAGCAGCCCTAGGCACACCGTATCCGGGGAGCTGTTTTTT
NA	NA	14	TRBV12-1	TRBJ2-6	CASPRGSGANVLTF	TGTGCCAGCCCACGGGGTTCTGGGGCCAACGTCCTGACTTTC
NA	TRBD2	14	TRBV7-2	TRBJ2-3	CASSLGTTLATQYF	TGTGCCAGCAGCCTTGGGACTACTCTGGCTACGCAGTATTTT
NA	NA	15	TRBV5-8	TRBJ1-2	CASRRRRQENYGYTF	TGTGCCAGCAGGCGCAGGAGACAGGAGAACTATGGCTACACCTTC
NA	TRBD1	14	TRBV24-1	TRBJ2-1	CATSDPSGGNEQFF	TGTGCCACCAGTGATCCATCAGGGGGCAATGAGCAGTTCTTC
NA	NA	15	TRBV11-2	TRBJ2-3	CASSWEGGRTDTQYF	TGTGCCAGCAGCTGGGAGGGGGGACGCACAGATACGCAGTATTTT
NA	NA	14	TRBV9	TRBJ1-2	CASSVEGGVYGYTF	TGTGCCAGCAGCGTGGAGGGAGGTGTCTATGGCTACACCTTC
NA	TRBD2	16	TRBV7-3	TRBJ2-1	CASGRSGLAPYNEQFF	TGTGCCAGCGGGAGGTCAGGACTAGCGCCGTACAATGAGCAGTTCTTC
NA	NA	12	TRBV7-2	TRBJ2-4	CASSLEAGVRYF	TGTGCCAGCAGCTTAGAGGCAGGTGTCCGGTACTTC
NA	NA	14	TRBV28	TRBJ1-4	CASSHNRRAEKLFF	TGTGCCAGCAGTCATAATAGGAGGGCTGAAAAACTGTTTTTT
NA	NA	17	TRBV7-8	TRBJ1-1	CASSLAGVLGQNTEAFF	TGTGCCAGCAGCTTAGCGGGTGTGCTGGGGCAGAACACTGAAGCTTTCTTT
NA	NA	16	TRBV5-1	TRBJ1-4	CASSLGPPGANEKLFF	TGCGCCAGCAGCTTGGGTCCGCCCGGGGCTAATGAAAAACTGTTTTTT
NA	NA	15	TRBV28	TRBJ2-7	CASSETGIGVYEQYF	TGTGCCAGCAGTGAAACAGGGATTGGCGTATACGAGCAGTACTTC
once	TRBD1	14	TRBV4-2	TRBJ1-2	CASSQVGQDYGYTF	TGTGCCAGCAGCCAAGTCGGACAGGACTATGGCTACACCTTC
NA	TRBD1	14	TRBV2	TRBJ1-5	CASSTQGAGQPQHF	TGTGCCAGCAGTACACAGGGGGCCGGTCAGCCCCAGCATTTT
NA	NA	15	TRBV7-2	TRBJ1-4	CASSPDSATNEKLFF	TGTGCCAGCAGCCCGGACAGTGCTACTAATGAAAAACTGTTTTTT
NA	TRBD1	14	TRBV6-1	TRBJ2-7	CASSEKGTGVLQYF	TGTGCCAGCAGTGAAAAAGGGACAGGGGTGTTGCAGTACTTC
NA	TRBD1	13	TRBV27	TRBJ1-2	CASSDARGSGYTF	TGTGCCAGCAGTGATGCCAGGGGGAGCGGCTACACCTTC
NA	NA	14	TRBV6-1	TRBJ1-2	CASSEVRGNYGYTF	TGTGCCAGCAGTGAAGTCCGGGGGAACTATGGCTACACCTTC
NA	NA	15	TRBV6-2/TRBV6-3	TRBJ2-2	CASSLLQLAVGELFF	TGTGCCAGCAGCCTGCTTCAACTAGCAGTCGGGGAGCTGTTTTTT
NA	NA	14	TRBV18	TRBJ1-2	CASSPPLGSYGYTF	TGTGCCAGCTCACCACCGTTGGGCAGCTATGGCTACACCTTC
NA	TRBD2	14	TRBV9	TRBJ2-2	CASSVMGGIGELFF	TGTGCCAGCAGCGTGATGGGAGGGATCGGGGAGCTGTTTTTT
NA	TRBD1	14	TRBV30	TRBJ1-6	CAWKVGTGGAPLHF	TGTGCCTGGAAGGTCGGGACAGGAGGAGCACCCCTCCACTTT
NA	TRBD1	15	TRBV18	TRBJ2-7	CASSPGQGADYEQYF	TGTGCCAGCTCCCCTGGACAGGGAGCGGATTACGAGCAGTACTTC
once	NA	14	TRBV7-2	TRBJ2-3	CASSRRYSTDTQYF	TGTGCCAGCAGCCGGAGGTATAGCACAGATACGCAGTATTTT
NA	NA	15	TRBV15	TRBJ2-7	CATSRDRGLSYEQYF	TGTGCCACCAGCAGAGACAGGGGCCTATCCTACGAGCAGTACTTC
once	NA	16	TRBV6-2/TRBV6-3	TRBJ2-7	CASSLPPPGSSYEQYF	TGTGCCAGCAGCCTCCCCCCCCCGGGGAGCTCCTACGAGCAGTACTTC
NA	NA	14	TRBV10-3	TRBJ1-6	CATSMTADNSPLHF	TGTGCCACTAGCATGACCGCGGATAATTCACCCCTCCACTTT
NA	NA	13	TRBV11-3	TRBJ2-5	CASSLVYQETQYF	TGTGCCAGCAGCTTAGTATACCAAGAGACCCAGTACTTC
NA	TRBD1	14	TRBV5-4	TRBJ1-6	CASSITGGNSPLHF	TGTGCCAGCAGCATAACAGGGGGCAATTCACCCCTCCACTTT
NA	TRBD2	14	TRBV5-6	TRBJ2-7	CASSSGLAVYEQYF	TGTGCCAGCAGCTCAGGACTAGCGGTCTACGAGCAGTACTTC
NA	TRBD1	16	TRBV3-1/TRBV3-2	TRBJ2-3	CASSPNTGGFTDTQYF	TGTGCCAGCAGCCCCAATACAGGGGGTTTTACAGATACGCAGTATTTT